Shown below are 8 T cell receptor beta chains from a single sample sequenced in a study of T cells after posttransplantation cyclophosphamide. Profiling relied on immunoSEQ multiplex PCR, and the TCRdb table lists in-frame clones only, not all of them. Found here are over 2,500 clones, no singletons; the ten largest cover about a third. Cyclophosphamide on days +3 and +4 followed busulfan-fludarabine conditioning and a marrow graft. Sample: PBMCs, taken after allogeneic stem cell transplant with posttransplant cyclophosphamide. These receptors were taken from a female patient aged 50 to 65 who received an allogeneic stem cell transplant from a related donor, was CMV-positive, and had no GVHD. Some T cells may originate from the graft donor.

DNA of the CDR3: TGTGCCAGCAGCTTGGGGCAGCCCCTAGCTAACTATGGCTACACCTTC. Encoded protein: CASSLGQPLANYGYTF. V and J are TRBV5-4 and TRBJ1-2; D is ambiguous. Germline V lookup: CDR1 SGHNT, CDR2 YYREEE (reference sequence). This CDR3 has 16 amino acids. Trimming shortened V by 0 bases and J by 0 bases, and 12 bases separated the two germline ends.

The table lists this clone with a few counts. This chain connects TRBV7-2 to TRBJ2-5; 7 bases fit TRBD2. V dropped 4 bases and J dropped 5; count of bases not matched to a gene: 7. The CDR3 totals 14 residues. Germline assignment: CDR1 SGHTA and CDR2 FQGNSA. CDR3 DNA sequence: TGTGCCAGCAGCTCGCTAGCGGTGGGGGAGACCCAGTACTTC. Its translation: CASSSLAVGETQYF.

The table lists this clone with many counts. This chain joins TRBV30 and TRBJ1-2; D is uncertain. CDR3 length: 12 residues. V was clipped by 3 bases and J by 2 bases, with 7 bases between them. Germline CDR1 GTSNPN, CDR2 SVGIG (reference sequence). CDR3 region: CAWRNINYGYTF. DNA of the CDR3: TGTGCCTGGAGAAACATAAACTATGGCTACACCTTC.

This sequence joins TRBV5-1 and TRBJ2-3, with 10 bases lining up with TRBD2. J lost 2 bases, V lost 3 bases, and 18 bases had no gene match. Germline V gene data show CDR1 as SGHRS and CDR2 as YFSETQ. CDR3 size: 20 residues. The CDR3 here is CASSSPPGTSVSFLTDTQYF. The CDR3 nucleotides read TGCGCCAGCAGCTCCCCCCCGGGGACTAGCGTATCATTCCTCACAGATACGCAGTATTTT.

This clone is labeled medium-sized (0.01 to 0.1%). The J gene is TRBJ2-2, the V gene TRBV7-7; a possible D gene is TRBD1 (5 bases). Germline V lookup: CDR1 SSHAT, CDR2 FNYEAQ (reference sequence). The V gene lost 8 bases and the J gene lost 4 bases, with 14 bases spanning the gap. The CDR3 extends over 14 amino acids. The CDR3: CASGHLTGTGELFF. For the CDR3, the DNA is TGTGCCAGCGGACACTTGACGGGCACCGGGGAGCTGTTTTTT. The entire variable domain, with the rest obtained from reference TRBV7-7 and TRBJ2-2, is as follows: GAGVSQSPRYKVTKRGQDVTLRCDPISSHATLYWYQQALGQGPEFLTYFNYEAQPDKSGLPSDRFSAERPEGSISTLTIQRTEQRDSAMYRCASGHLTGTGELFFGEGSRLTVL.

The chain recombines TRBV30 with TRBJ2-7, with 7 bases that match TRBD1. Germline trimming cut 2 bases from V and 1 base from J; bases unmatched to any gene: 5. Germline CDR1 is GTSNPN and CDR2 is SVGIG (reference sequence). There are 14 residues in the CDR3. CDR3 nucleotides: TGTGCCTGGAGTTTTGACAGGGTATCCTACGAGCAGTACTTC. Protein sequence: CAWSFDRVSYEQYF.

This clone showed up many times. V and J are TRBV9 and TRBJ1-5, with a tentative D call TRBD1 (5 bases). Germline V gene data show CDR1 as SGDLS and CDR2 as YYNGEE. The V end lost 4 bases, the J end lost 3 bases, and 14 bases lay between the germline ends. This CDR3 has 15 amino acids. In DNA, the CDR3 is TGTGCCAGCAGCTTAATGGGGCTGACCAATCAGCCCCAGCATTTT. Amino acid sequence: CASSLMGLTNQPQHF.

Judged by abundance, this clone is medium-sized. This chain joins TRBV7-2 and TRBJ1-3, with D maybe TRBD1 (5 bases). Trimming left V 5 bases short and J 7 bases short, with 21 bases between. Germline V CDR1 and CDR2: SGHTA, FQGNSA. The CDR3 loop spans 16 amino acids. For the CDR3, the DNA is TGTGCCAGCAGCGACGGTCGGGGCAGAGCGGGGAACACCATATATTTT. It is translated as CASSDGRGRAGNTIYF.